The 21 T cell receptor beta chains listed next were all sequenced from one sample in a study of response to subunit inactivated influenza vaccine. In TCRdb, the RT-PCR reads were re-called with MiXCR into one record per CDR3 protein. The sample shows fewer than 700,000 distinct CDR3 sequences, 10% to 15% of them seen only once. This sample comprised PBMCs from blood, obtained about 6 weeks after vaccination. The receptors here all came from a man aged 45 to 65 who received an inactivated influenza vaccine.

The V and J genes are TRBV7-2 and TRBJ1-4; the match to TRBD1 covers 7 bases. Germline V gives CDR1 SGHTA, CDR2 FQGNSA. CDR3 length: 15 residues. V trimming: 5 bases; J trimming: 8 bases; junction bases outside the gene matches: 11. The CDR3 region has the DNA TGTGCCAGCAGCCCCCTGACAGGGAGAGACGAAAAACTGTTTTTT. It yields the protein CASSPLTGRDEKLFF. The full variable domain, with the rest looked up from reference TRBV7-2 and TRBJ1-4, is GAGVSQSPSNKVTEKGKDVELRCDPISGHTALYWYRQSLGQGLEFLIYFQGNSAPDKSGLPSDRFSAERTGGSVSTLTIQRTQQEDSAVYLCASSPLTGRDEKLFFGSGTQLSVL.

The V and J genes are TRBV20-1 and TRBJ2-5; D not resolved. Trimming stripped 1 base from V and 7 bases from J, with 13 bases between. This CDR3 has 13 amino acids. Germline values: CDR1 DFQATT, CDR2 SNEGSKA (reference sequence). CDR3 residues: CSARVVGKGTQYF. The CDR3 DNA sequence: TGCAGTGCTAGAGTTGTAGGGAAGGGGACCCAGTACTTC.

This clonotype was counted between two and nine times. The rearrangement uses TRBV10-3 and TRBJ1-2; a weak D match, TRBD1 (5 bases). CDR3 length equals 13 residues. Germline CDR1 reads ENHRY; CDR2 reads SYGVKD. The ends were cut back, 10 bases at V and 8 bases at J, with 20 bases in the middle. Written as DNA, the CDR3 is TGTGCCACCGCTCAGAGGGGCGGCCTAGGCTACACCTTC. This translates into CATAQRGGLGYTF.

This clonotype has only a few counts. The chain recombines TRBV6-2 or TRBV6-3 with TRBJ2-7; TRBD2 matches 7 bases. V shed 11 bases, J shed 5 bases, and the junction held 12 bases outside the gene matches. The CDR3 runs to 13 residues. Germline V CDR1 and CDR2: MNHEY, SVGEGT. The CDR3, as DNA: TGTGCCGCCCTCGGGGTGCGGGGGAACGAGCAGTACTTC. It is translated as CAALGVRGNEQYF.

This clonotype came up many times. The chain has TRBV25-1 and TRBJ2-7; 9 bases fit TRBD1. The ends lost 7 bases at V and 1 base at J; junction bases unmatched: 2. Germline CDR1 is MGHDK and CDR2 is SYGVNS. This CDR3 contains 13 residues. In DNA, the CDR3 is TGTGCCAGCACGGACAGGGGTTCCTACGAGCAGTACTTC. Its protein is CASTDRGSYEQYF.

V and J are TRBV12-3 or TRBV12-4 and TRBJ2-7, with D perhaps being TRBD1 or TRBD2 (5 bases each). CDR3 length: 15 residues. The V and J ends lost 3 bases and 2 bases respectively, with 14 bases between them. The CDR3 loop reads CASSFGGGPPYEQYF. CDR3 coding DNA: TGTGCCAGCAGTTTCGGTGGGGGACCCCCCTACGAGCAGTACTTC.

This clonotype was seen only a few times. The chain has TRBV20-1 and TRBJ1-6; D gene uncertain. Germline values: CDR1 DFQATT, CDR2 SNEGSKA (reference sequence). Trimming removed 2 bases at V and 7 bases at J, with 12 bases between. The CDR3 is made up of 14 amino acids. The CDR3 reads CSARSPPLNSPLHF. CDR3 in DNA: TGCAGTGCTAGATCTCCCCCCCTAAATTCACCCCTCCACTTT.

This clonotype was counted only a few times. The V gene is TRBV20-1, the J gene TRBJ1-1; TRBD1 might be the D (5 bases). V was cut by 0 bases and J by 4 bases, with 18 bases left in between. The CDR3 is made up of 16 amino acids. Germline V gene sequence: CDR1 DFQATT, CDR2 SNEGSKA (reference sequence). CDR3 region: CSARDLLWGRGTEAFF. The DNA for the CDR3 is TGCAGTGCTAGAGATCTTCTCTGGGGGAGGGGCACTGAAGCTTTCTTT.

In this sample, this clonotype turned up many times. CDR3 sequence: CASSPQGTETQYF. The CDR3 DNA follows: TGTGCCAGCAGCCCACAGGGGACGGAGACCCAGTACTTC. This chain links TRBV12-3 or TRBV12-4 with TRBJ2-5, with 7 positions matching TRBD1. This CDR3 comprises 13 residues. The J segment lost 5 bases and the V segment lost 6 bases, leaving 6 bases of the junction unmatched.

This clonotype appeared a few times. J is TRBJ2-5 and V is TRBV6-5; D tentatively reads TRBD1 or TRBD2 (5 bases each). The CDR3 consists of 12 residues. V was clipped by 6 bases and J by 5 bases, with 10 bases between them. Germline V CDR1 and CDR2: MNHEY, SVGAGI. The chain's CDR3 is CASRRGWETQYF. The CDR3 nucleotides are TGTGCCAGCAGGAGGGGATGGGAGACCCAGTACTTC.

This clonotype was detected only a few times. The rearrangement joins TRBV20-1 to TRBJ2-1; 10 nucleotides match TRBD2. This CDR3 has 12 amino acids. The trim removed 1 base at V and 13 bases at J, leaving 4 bases unmatched. Germline assignment: CDR1 DFQATT and CDR2 SNEGSKA (reference sequence). The CDR3, as DNA: TGCAGTGCTAGAGGGCTAGCGGGGGCCCAGTTCTTC. Amino acids: CSARGLAGAQFF.

The chain has TRBV29-1 and TRBJ2-6, with D unclear. Germline V gives CDR1 SQVTM, CDR2 ANQGSEA. CDR3 length equals 13 residues. CDR3 nucleotides: TGCACCCCTCCCTCCAGTGGGGCCAACGTCCTGACTTTC. Protein: CTPPSSGANVLTF. The variable domain in full, with the rest retrieved from reference TRBV29-1 and TRBJ2-6, is SAVISQKPSRDICQRGTSLTIQCQVDSQVTMMFWYRQQPGQSLTLIATANQGSEATYESGFVIDKFPISRPNLTFSTLTVSNMSPEDSSIYLCTPPSSGANVLTFGAGSRLTVL.

Only a few counts were recorded for this clonotype. The gene calls are TRBV6-1 and TRBJ1-5; 8 bases match TRBD1. CDR3 length: 16 residues. V lost 5 bases, J lost 3 bases, and 9 bases stayed unmatched. Germline V gives CDR1 MNHNS, CDR2 SASEGT. CDR3 residues: CASSSPGTGFNQPQHF. CDR3 DNA sequence: TGTGCCAGCAGTAGCCCCGGGACAGGCTTCAATCAGCCCCAGCATTTT.

Here the CDR3 reads CASSYSRQGLSGTYEQYF. The CDR3 DNA follows: TGTGCCAGCAGTTACTCCAGGCAGGGGCTCAGCGGAACCTACGAGCAGTACTTC. The V call is TRBV6-5, the J call TRBJ2-7; D perhaps matches TRBD1 (6 bases). The CDR3 totals 18 residues. Per germline, CDR1 MNHEY and CDR2 SVGAGI. Trimming shortened V by 0 bases and J by 2 bases, and 20 bases separated the two germline ends.

Of note for this clonotype: A read error may produce the germline difference seen at one junction end. The chain uses TRBV11-1 and TRBJ2-5; 7 bases match TRBD2. The germline gives CDR1 SGHAT, CDR2 FQDESV (reference sequence). The CDR3 runs 18 residues. The CDR3 loop is CAGSPTSLVRGYQETQYF. The CDR3 region has the DNA TGTGCCGGCAGCCCGACTTCCCTAGTGCGGGGGTACCAAGAGACCCAGTACTTC.

The chain uses TRBV15 and TRBJ2-5, with D tentatively TRBD1 (6 bases). V shed 7 bases and J shed 2 bases, with 11 bases lying between them. CDR3 size: 13 residues. Germline CDR1 and CDR2: LNHNV and YYDKDF (reference sequence). The CDR3 DNA sequence: TGTGCCACCATGCAGGACAGACAAGAGACCCAGTACTTC. It yields the protein CATMQDRQETQYF.

V and J are TRBV11-2 and TRBJ2-2, with D tentatively TRBD1 or TRBD2 (5 bases each). The CDR3 runs 14 residues. CDR1 and CDR2 (germline): SGHAT, FQNNGV. V was clipped by 5 bases and J by 8 bases, with 15 bases between them. The CDR3 is CASSPQMGVGELFF. CDR3 nucleotide sequence: TGTGCCAGCAGCCCACAAATGGGGGTGGGGGAGCTGTTTTTT.

This clonotype has more than one count but fewer than ten. The genes are TRBV5-4 and TRBJ2-2, with 12 bases identical to TRBD2. Per the germline V gene, CDR1 is SGHNT and CDR2 is YYREEE (reference sequence). The CDR3 totals 15 residues. Losses at the gene ends were 5 bases for V and 8 bases for J; bases not matched to a gene: 7. The CDR3 DNA is TGTGCCAGCAGGCCAACTAGCGGGGGGATTGGGGAGCTGTTTTTT. Amino acid sequence: CASRPTSGGIGELFF.

This clonotype was seen more than once but under ten times. The V and J genes are TRBV7-9 and TRBJ2-5; a possible D gene is TRBD1 (5 bases). V was shortened by 1 base and J by 4 bases, with 13 bases between the two germline ends. The CDR3 is 15 residues long. The germline gives CDR1 SEHNR, CDR2 FQNEAQ (reference sequence). CDR3 loop: CASSLEQGFSETQYF. The CDR3 DNA reads as TGTGCCAGCAGCTTAGAGCAGGGTTTCTCAGAGACCCAGTACTTC.

The rearrangement links TRBV5-1 to TRBJ1-1; D is undetermined. CDR3 length equals 17 residues. The V gene's germline CDR1 is SGHRS and CDR2 YFSETQ. Trimming stripped 0 bases from V and 0 bases from J, with 15 bases between. Here the CDR3 DNA reads TGCGCCAGCAGCTTGGTGCCCCCCGAGGCCATGAACACTGAAGCTTTCTTT. Translation: CASSLVPPEAMNTEAFF.

The chain recombines TRBV24-1 with TRBJ2-2; TRBD2 agrees at 13 bases. This CDR3 has 17 amino acids. Germline CDR1 and CDR2: KGHDR and SFDVKD. Trimming took 3 bases from V and 5 from J; bases not matched to a gene: 5. CDR3 sequence reads: CATSDGQLAGGTGELFF. The DNA of the CDR3 is TGTGCCACCAGTGATGGTCAACTAGCGGGGGGGACCGGGGAGCTGTTTTTT.